This TCR beta chain was sequenced during a study of OX40 agonist ivuxolimab in advanced cancers. Study-level background: It was ivuxolimab, an agonistic anti-OX40 (CD134) antibody, that patients were treated with. Study-level findings and limits: Dose levels from 0.1 to 3.0 mg/kg saw CD4+ and CD8+ blood T cells expand clonally by week 6.

With 1 base removed from V and 7 bases from J, the gap between germline ends came to 13 bases. There are 14 residues in the CDR3. The germline V gene encodes CDR1 MNHNS and CDR2 SASEGT. This table comes from immunoSEQ multiplex PCR, and its TCRdb copy is limited to in-frame clones, with some not included. The table lists under 55,000 clones, 86% of them singletons. With regard to this clone: The antigen remains undetermined.

This specimen consisted of CD4+ or CD8+ T cells sorted from blood, obtained in a trial of the OX40 agonist ivuxolimab. The clonotype originates from an adult with an advanced solid tumor such as melanoma, head and neck, liver or kidney cancer. This chain links TRBV6-1 with TRBJ2-5; possibly TRBD2 for D (6 bases). The CDR3 loop is CASSEVGGLGTQYF. Written as DNA, the CDR3 is TGTGCCAGCAGTGAAGTGGGGGGATTAGGGACCCAGTACTTC.